The rows below give T cell receptor beta chains drawn from one sample of a study of molecular identifiers for immune sequencing clone quantification. TCRdb passed the PCR reads through MiXCR, listing each CDR3 protein once. The sample carries approximately 54,000 distinct CDR3 sequences, under 30% recorded once. Sequences were obtained from naive CD8+ T cells from blood, with Jurkat cell RNA spiked in. These receptors were obtained from a human donor in good health. Some libraries in this study had Jurkat cell RNA spiked in. Each CDR3 is given with its conserved first and last residue. The order of the fields is V gene, CDR3 length, clone size, J gene, D gene, CDR3 DNA, CDR3 protein. A D gene is named only where the DNA matches it firmly. Expanded clones are given a class, and other clones once, few, many or no size at all.

TRBV21-1,18,NA,TRBJ1-5,NA,TGTGCCAGCAGCAAAAGGGGACAGGCCAGGCACGGCAATCAGCCCCAGCATTTT,CASSKRGQARHGNQPQHF
TRBV23-1,18,many,TRBJ2-1,TRBD2,TGCGCCAGCAGTCCCCCCAGAGGACTAGCGGGAGTAAGCAATGAGCAGTTCTTC,CASSPPRGLAGVSNEQFF
TRBV10-3,13,many,TRBJ2-5,NA,TGTGCCATCAGCCGGGCTGGGGAAGAGACCCAGTACTTC,CAISRAGEETQYF
TRBV20-1,15,many,TRBJ2-2,TRBD2,TGCAGTGCTAGGCTGGCGGGAGGGCCCACTGGGGAGCTGTTTTTT,CSARLAGGPTGELFF
TRBV12-3/TRBV12-4,13,many,TRBJ1-5,NA,TGTGCCAGCAGTTTCGCCCTCAATCAGCCCCAGCATTTT,CASSFALNQPQHF
TRBV28,15,many,TRBJ1-2,TRBD1,TGTGCCAGCAGTTATGACAGGGGGCCGAACTATGGCTACACCTTC,CASSYDRGPNYGYTF
TRBV15,12,many,TRBJ1-1,NA,TGTGCCACCAGCAGAGACCGGACAGTCGCTTTCTTT,CATSRDRTVAFF
TRBV29-1,13,many,TRBJ2-3,NA,TGCAGCTTCTCAGGCACTAGCACAGATACGCAGTATTTT,CSFSGTSTDTQYF
TRBV27,14,few,TRBJ2-7,NA,TGTGCCAGCAGTTTAGCGGGGCCCGCTTACGAGCAGTACTTC,CASSLAGPAYEQYF
TRBV6-2/TRBV6-3,11,NA,TRBJ2-3,NA,TGTGCCAGCGGGCCGATGGATACGCAGTATTTT,CASGPMDTQYF
TRBV15,16,few,TRBJ2-7,TRBD1,TGTGCCACCAGCACCCAGCGAGGGCAGGGGGTGGTCGAGCAGTACTTC,CATSTQRGQGVVEQYF
TRBV11-3,17,NA,TRBJ2-3,TRBD1,TGTGCCAGCCGCCGGAGATTCGGGACAGGACTAACAGATACGCAGTATTTT,CASRRRFGTGLTDTQYF
TRBV20-1,13,many,TRBJ2-7,TRBD2,TGCAGTGCTCGAAGCGGGAGCTCCTACGAGCAGTACTTC,CSARSGSSYEQYF
TRBV7-3,13,many,TRBJ2-4,NA,TGTGCCAGCAGCTCTAGCGTTTCGGACATTCAGTACTTC,CASSSSVSDIQYF
TRBV6-2/TRBV6-3,20,many,TRBJ1-5,NA,TGTGCCAGCAGTTACCAACATACGAGCCCGGACTCTCGGCGCAGTCAGCCCCAGCATTTT,CASSYQHTSPDSRRSQPQHF
TRBV28,20,many,TRBJ2-5,TRBD1,TGTGCCAGCAGTTCTCCGCAATGGACAGGGGTCGGATTGCTTGGGGAGACCCAGTACTTC,CASSSPQWTGVGLLGETQYF
TRBV6-6,16,many,TRBJ2-7,TRBD2,TGTGCCAGCAGTTCCCTAGCGGGGGGGCTGACGTACGAGCAGTACTTC,CASSSLAGGLTYEQYF
TRBV7-9,13,few,TRBJ2-5,NA,TGTGCCAGCAGCTTTGGGGTCCCAGAGCCCCAGTACTTC,CASSFGVPEPQYF
TRBV4-1,18,many,TRBJ2-5,NA,TGCGCCAGCAGCCAGGTATTTGCGGGACCGCCCCTCCAAGAGACCCAGTACTTC,CASSQVFAGPPLQETQYF
TRBV12-3/TRBV12-4,12,many,TRBJ2-7,NA,TGTGCCAGCAGTGAAAATGACTACGAGCAGTGCTTC,CASSENDYEQCF
TRBV5-1,11,NA,TRBJ2-7,NA,TGCGCCAACAGCTTGGGCTACGAGCAGTACTTC,CANSLGYEQYF
TRBV7-9,14,many,TRBJ2-7,TRBD1,TGTGCCAGCAGCTTTTTATCCGGGACAGCCGAGCAGTACTTC,CASSFLSGTAEQYF
TRBV14,16,many,TRBJ1-1,NA,TGTGCCAGCAGCCACGGGGGAATCATCGTGAGCACTGAAGCTTTCTTT,CASSHGGIIVSTEAFF
TRBV7-9,18,many,TRBJ1-6,TRBD1,TGTGCCAGCAGCTTACTAACTCCTCCAGGGGGCGCCTATTCACCCCTCCACTTT,CASSLLTPPGGAYSPLHF
TRBV7-9,14,many,TRBJ2-7,NA,TGTGCCAGCAGCGCAGGGGACGGAGCCTACGAGCAGTACTTC,CASSAGDGAYEQYF
TRBV4-3,15,many,TRBJ1-2,NA,TGCGCCAGCAGCCAAGACATCACAACTAACTATGGCTACACCTTC,CASSQDITTNYGYTF
TRBV30,12,many,TRBJ2-7,NA,TGTGCCTGGAGTGTAGGGTATTACGAGCAGTACTTC,CAWSVGYYEQYF
TRBV4-3,17,many,TRBJ2-5,NA,TGCGCCAGCAGCCAAAGTGGAATGCGGGCTCGAGGAGAGACCCAGTACTTC,CASSQSGMRARGETQYF
TRBV20-1,24,few,TRBJ1-4,TRBD1,TGCAGTGCTAGAGAACATCCCCTGTCAGTGTTTGACAACCCAACAGGGGGCGGGCGTGAAAAACTGTTTTTT,CSAREHPLSVFDNPTGGGREKLFF
TRBV7-6,16,many,TRBJ1-3,NA,TGTGCCAGCAGCTACTCAGTGGGGCGCTCTGGAAACACCATATATTTT,CASSYSVGRSGNTIYF
TRBV2,14,many,TRBJ1-1,NA,TGTGCCAGCAGTGACGCCAGGGGATACACTGAAGCTTTCTTT,CASSDARGYTEAFF
TRBV6-5,16,many,TRBJ1-5,NA,TGTGCCAGCAGTTACTCTGGCAGGGCCCGCAATCAGCCCCAGCATTTT,CASSYSGRARNQPQHF
TRBV7-9,16,many,TRBJ1-1,NA,TGTGCCAGCAGCTTAGGGGCAGGCCTCGAGAACACTGAAGCTTTCTTT,CASSLGAGLENTEAFF
TRBV7-9,14,few,TRBJ1-1,NA,TGTGCCAGCAGCGCAACTACCGGGGAGCCTGAAGCTTTCTTT,CASSATTGEPEAFF
TRBV27,13,many,TRBJ2-2,NA,TGTGCCAGCAGCCCGGACATCCCTGGGGAGCTGTTTTTT,CASSPDIPGELFF
TRBV28,13,many,TRBJ2-7,TRBD1,TGTGCCAGCAGGACAGGGTACGCCTACGAGCAGTACTTC,CASRTGYAYEQYF
TRBV19,14,NA,TRBJ1-5,NA,TGTGCCAGTAGTGTGGGATATAGCAATCAGCCCCAGCATTTT,CASSVGYSNQPQHF
TRBV29-1,15,many,TRBJ2-3,NA,TGCAGCGTTGTCGGAGCGGAACTTACCACAGATACGCAGTATTTT,CSVVGAELTTDTQYF
TRBV11-2,14,few,TRBJ2-5,NA,TGTGCCAGCAGCGCCGGGAGCCCCTCAAAGTCCCAGTACTTC,CASSAGSPSKSQYF
TRBV14,16,many,TRBJ2-7,NA,TGTGCCAGCAGCCCGGAAGATCCGCCAACAAATTGGGAGCAGTACTTC,CASSPEDPPTNWEQYF
TRBV20-1,14,many,TRBJ2-5,TRBD2,TGCAGTGCTAGTCTTCCTAGCGGGGGGCTGACCCAGTACTTC,CSASLPSGGLTQYF
TRBV6-5,13,NA,TRBJ2-7,NA,TGTGCCACCAATAGTGGCAGTACCTACGAGCAGTACTTC,CATNSGSTYEQYF
TRBV11-2,15,many,TRBJ2-2,NA,TGTGCCAGCTACTTGATGGCAGGGAACACCGGGGAGCTGTTTTTT,CASYLMAGNTGELFF
TRBV28,14,once,TRBJ2-3,NA,TGTGCCAGCAGTTTCAGCGGATTCACAGATACGCAGTATTTT,CASSFSGFTDTQYF
TRBV13,13,few,TRBJ2-3,TRBD1,TGTGCCAGCAGCCCGGGACAGATAGATACGCAGTATTTT,CASSPGQIDTQYF